This TCR beta chain was profiled in a study of regulatory T cells in long-lasting Graves disease. The CDR3 contains 17 residues. CDR1 and CDR2 (germline): SEHNR, FQNEAQ (reference sequence). V lost 5 bases, J lost 4 bases, and 15 bases stayed unmatched. The time point was: newly diagnosed GD, antithyroid drugs for less than 3 months. Making the TCR library involved RNA that had been extracted from PBMCs. In building TCR beta libraries, iRepertoire HTBI primers were used together with Arm-PCR of CDR3 regions. Using its own MiXCR run on the multiplex PCR reads, TCRdb lists one record per CDR3 protein. Of approximately 350,000 distinct CDR3 sequences listed, 16% are singletons. This clonotype was seen ten or more times. The sample was also reused in another study, on T cells in Graves' hyperthyroidism and ophthalmopathy.

Sequencing used peripheral blood mononuclear cells (PBMCs), obtained at new diagnosis, from a patient treated with antithyroid drugs. The chain links TRBV7-9 to TRBJ2-7, with 9 bases aligning to TRBD1. This sequence originates from a woman in her late teens or twenties with Graves disease. CDR3 nucleotides: TGTGCCAGCAGCGAACAAACCGGGACAGGGAGTCAATACGAGCAGTACTTC. Translating gives CASSEQTGTGSQYEQYF.